The present T cell receptor (beta chain) was sequenced within a study of shared clonotypes between healthy human individuals. Study findings and constraints: Generally, naive subsets (rather than memory subsets) showed larger estimated richness.

The method was immunoSEQ multiplex PCR; TCRdb's version includes in-frame clones alone and lacks a portion of them. The sample includes 2 million to 2.5 million clones, more than 85% of them seen just once. V dropped 3 bases and J dropped 5 bases, with 7 bases sitting between them. The V gene's germline CDR1 is SNHLY and CDR2 FYNNEI. The CDR3 sequence is 12 residues long. This clone was recorded a few times. Its antigen is as yet unknown. The chain employs TRBV2 and TRBJ1-1; D is ambiguous. This TCR derives from a man younger than 35 in good health. Some clones in this sample may be carry-over from other donors' samples. Sequenced sample: naive CD4+ T cells from PBMCs. The subset: CD45RA+ positively selected. This CDR3 is CASSDLSTEAFF. CDR3 bases: TGTGCCAGCAGTGACCTGAGTACTGAAGCTTTCTTT.